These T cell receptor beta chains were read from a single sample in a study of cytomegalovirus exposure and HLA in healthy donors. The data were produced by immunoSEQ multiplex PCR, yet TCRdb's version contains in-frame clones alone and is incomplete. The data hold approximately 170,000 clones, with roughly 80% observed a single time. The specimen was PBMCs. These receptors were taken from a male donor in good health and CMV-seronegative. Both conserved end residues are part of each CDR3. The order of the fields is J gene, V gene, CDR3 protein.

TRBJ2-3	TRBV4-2	CASSQSKAGGSTDTQYF
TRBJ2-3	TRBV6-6	CASRKPPGRGTDTQYF
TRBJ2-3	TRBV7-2	CASSYSRRGTTTDTQYF
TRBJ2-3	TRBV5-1	CASSLISGGTDTQYF
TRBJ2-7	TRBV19	CASTPGTAISYEQYF
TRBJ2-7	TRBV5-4	CASSPGRTSGATYEQYF
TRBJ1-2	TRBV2	CASREQGAAGGYTF
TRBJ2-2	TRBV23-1	CASSQSGLAGEAVPGELFF
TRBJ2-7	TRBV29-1	CSVEGGGTTYEQYF
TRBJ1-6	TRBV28	CASSLQALNSPLHF
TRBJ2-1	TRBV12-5	CASGRGTSGGNEQFF
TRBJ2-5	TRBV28	CASSQNQAGTTRTQYF
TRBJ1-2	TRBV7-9	CASSRDTDNYGYTF
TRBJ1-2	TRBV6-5	CASSLGLNYGYPF
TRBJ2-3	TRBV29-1	CSVERGTDTQYF
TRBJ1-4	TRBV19	CASSGRQGATNEKLFF
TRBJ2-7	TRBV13	CASSLTSGPSSYEQYF
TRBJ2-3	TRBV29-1	CSVLLNSGGITDTQYF
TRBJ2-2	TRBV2	CASSEQGLERTGELFF
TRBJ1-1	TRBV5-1	CASSLDPLTDMNTEAFF
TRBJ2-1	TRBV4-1	CASRTTGGENEQFF
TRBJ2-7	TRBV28	CASRPGTGIYEQYF
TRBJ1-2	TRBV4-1	CASSQAGTDYGYTF
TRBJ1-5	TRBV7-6	CASSLGGDRPQHF
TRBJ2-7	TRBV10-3	CAHSAGGPYEQYF
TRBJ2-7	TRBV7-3	CASSLGSGNHYEQYF
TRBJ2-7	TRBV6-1	CATAAGDPWHEQYF
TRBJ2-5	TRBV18	CASSPSVKDSQETQYF
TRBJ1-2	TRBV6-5	CASRTGMANYGYTF
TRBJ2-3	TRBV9	CASSPKIGLSTDTQYF
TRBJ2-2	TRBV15	CATSPGQGAGYTGELFF
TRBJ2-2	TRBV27	CASSLPGQGGLFF
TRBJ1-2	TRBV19	CASTLEEGWGYTF
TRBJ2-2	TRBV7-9	CASSPSDRATGELFF